Listed here are 28 T cell receptor beta chains from one sample, sequenced in a study of T cell repertoires in ileal Crohn's disease. The data were produced by immunoSEQ multiplex PCR, yet TCRdb's version contains in-frame clones alone and is incomplete. The sample yields more than 11,000 clones, 70% to 80% seen once. Material for sequencing was ileal tissue. Receptors originate from an adult with Crohn's disease.

This clone has just a few counts. The genes are TRBV9 and TRBJ2-1; D is possibly TRBD2 (5 bases). Germline V gene lookup returns CDR1 SGDLS and CDR2 YYNGEE. V was shortened by 4 bases and J by 5 bases, with 19 bases between the two germline ends. The CDR3 has 16 residues. CDR3 in DNA: TGTGCCAGCAGCATCTATCCTAGCCCTCCCAACAATGAGCAGTTCTTC. Protein: CASSIYPSPPNNEQFF.

The chain has TRBV10-3 and TRBJ1-1; 11 bases agree with TRBD1. The CDR3 consists of 16 residues. After removal of 6 bases from V and 0 bases from J, the junction contained 6 bases not matched to a gene. Germline CDR1 reads ENHRY; CDR2 reads SYGVKD. CDR3 bases: TGTGCCATCAGACCGGGACAGGGGGATATGAACACTGAAGCTTTCTTT. Amino acids: CAIRPGQGDMNTEAFF.

This chain connects TRBV4-1 to TRBJ2-7; D is uncertain. In germline, CDR1 is MGHRA, CDR2 YSYEKL. V shed 4 bases and J shed 3 bases, with 13 bases lying between them. The length of the CDR3 is 14 residues. CDR3 residues: CASSRLEADYEQYF. DNA of the CDR3: TGCGCCAGCAGCCGTCTGGAAGCTGACTACGAGCAGTACTTC.

This chain links TRBV21-1 with TRBJ2-7; TRBD2, the table's D call, lacks a check against the DNA. TRBV21-1 is classified as a pseudogene. The CDR3 has 11 amino acids. The DNA of the CDR3 is TGTGCCGTCACTCCTACCTACGAGCAGTACTTC. Its translation: CAVTPTYEQYF.

This chain joins TRBV27 and TRBJ2-7; unclear D gene. Germline CDR1 is MNHEY and CDR2 is SMNVEV (reference sequence). This CDR3 has 15 amino acids. The V end lost 0 bases, the J end lost 1 base, and 10 bases lay between the germline ends. The CDR3 protein is CASSLSPFGSYEQYF. As DNA, the CDR3 is TGTGCCAGCAGTTTATCCCCCTTTGGTTCCTACGAGCAGTACTTC.

This clone was found a few times. The chain joins TRBV6-4 to TRBJ1-3; 7 positions match TRBD1. This CDR3 region has 15 residues. Looked up from germline, CDR1 is MRHNA and CDR2 is SNTAGT. Trimming removed 2 bases from V and 2 bases from J; junction bases left unmatched: 3. The CDR3 here is CASSDPGTAGNTIYF. CDR3 DNA sequence: TGTGCCAGCAGTGACCCTGGGACAGCTGGAAACACCATATATTTT.

This chain links TRBV4-2 with TRBJ2-2, with D maybe TRBD1 (5 bases). CDR1 and CDR2 (germline): LGHNA, YNFKEQ. CDR3 length equals 15 residues. V shed 4 bases and J shed 0 bases, with 9 bases lying between them. CDR3 sequence (DNA): TGTGCCAGCAGCCCCCAGGGATCGAACACCGGGGAGCTGTTTTTT. Encoded protein: CASSPQGSNTGELFF.

The rearrangement joins TRBV6-4 to TRBJ1-2; 9 nucleotides align to TRBD1. Per germline, CDR1 MRHNA and CDR2 SNTAGT. CDR3 length equals 15 residues. Trimming took 0 bases from V and 5 from J; bases not matched to a gene: 4. The CDR3 sequence is CASSDSPGQGYGYTF. In nucleotides, the CDR3 is TGTGCCAGCAGTGACTCACCGGGACAGGGTTATGGCTACACCTTC.

The V call is TRBV6-6, the J call TRBJ2-3; the match to TRBD1 covers 10 bases. The junction had 7 bases not matched to a gene; V was cut back by 5 bases and J by 14 bases. This CDR3 has 12 amino acids. Germline V lookup: CDR1 MNHNY, CDR2 SVGAGI (reference sequence). The CDR3 spells CASSGRDRGRYF. The DNA for the CDR3 is TGTGCCAGCAGTGGCCGGGACAGGGGTCGGTATTTT.

The rearrangement links TRBV5-6 to TRBJ2-1, with 12 bases fitting TRBD2. Germline V gene lookup returns CDR1 SGHDT and CDR2 YYEEEE. There are 16 residues in the CDR3. Unmatched junction bases numbered 3, after V lost 4 bases and J lost 1 base. The DNA for the CDR3 is TGTGCCAGCAGCCGGACTAGCGGGGTTTCCTACAATGAGCAGTTCTTC. It codes for CASSRTSGVSYNEQFF.

The chain couples TRBV5-3 to TRBJ1-4; possibly TRBD1 for D (5 bases). TRBV5-3 carries the ORF label, with uncertain function. The CDR3 has 13 residues. The V end was cut by 10 bases, the J end by 4 bases, with 14 bases between. The CDR3: CASRDRGNEKLFF. The CDR3 nucleotides are TGTGCCTCCAGGGACCGTGGTAATGAAAAACTGTTTTTT.

This clone has only a few counts. This rearrangement joins TRBV4-1 to TRBJ2-7, with TRBD1 matching 9 bases. After removal of 0 bases from V and 7 bases from J, the junction contained 7 bases not matched to a gene. The germline CDR1 and CDR2 sequences are MGHRA and YSYEKL. There are 15 residues in the CDR3. This CDR3 reads CASSQDGQGFWEQYF. For the CDR3, the DNA is TGCGCCAGCAGCCAAGATGGACAGGGGTTTTGGGAGCAGTACTTC.

The chain links TRBV6-6 to TRBJ1-5; TRBD1 agrees at 7 bases. The CDR3 contains 15 residues. Germline lookup yields CDR1 MNHNY and CDR2 SVGAGI (reference sequence). V shed 8 bases and J 5 bases; nucleotides not matched to a gene: 12. CDR3 sequence (DNA): TGTGCCAGCGGAAGACAGGGAGGAATCGATCAGCCCCAGCATTTT. Its translation: CASGRQGGIDQPQHF.

The chain has TRBV29-1 and TRBJ1-1; weak D call: TRBD1 (6 bases). V was clipped by 4 bases and J by 2 bases, with 14 bases between them. This CDR3 has 14 amino acids. From germline, CDR1 is SQVTM and CDR2 ANQGSEA. The CDR3 bases are TGCAGCGTTGCTTTGAGACAGGCAAACACTGAAGCTTTCTTT. Protein: CSVALRQANTEAFF.

This sequence joins TRBV5-1 and TRBJ2-3; weak D call: TRBD1 (6 bases). The CDR3 contains 14 residues. V was clipped by 2 bases and J by 3 bases, with 10 bases between them. CDR1 SGHRS and CDR2 YFSETQ come from the germline V gene. This CDR3 reads CASSLQGYTDTQYF. The CDR3 DNA reads as TGCGCCAGCAGCTTACAGGGTTATACAGATACGCAGTATTTT.

This clone rates as medium-sized. The chain employs TRBV5-1 and TRBJ2-3, with 9 nucleotides matching TRBD1. The V gene end was trimmed by 5 bases and the J gene end by 5 bases; junction bases not matched to a gene: 6. Germline V lookup: CDR1 SGHRS, CDR2 YFSETQ. CDR3 length: 14 residues. CDR3 nucleotides: TGCGCCAGCAGTAGGGGACAGGGAATAGATACGCAGTATTTT. Protein product: CASSRGQGIDTQYF. Drawing the rest from reference TRBV5-1 and TRBJ2-3, the complete variable domain is KAGVTQTPRYLIKTRGQQVTLSCSPISGHRSVSWYQQTPGQGLQFLFEYFSETQRNKGNFPGRFSGRQFSNSRSEMNVSTLELGDSALYLCASSRGQGIDTQYFGPGTRLTVL.

Of note for this clone: A junction end diverges from the germline sequence, so it may reflect a read error. The CDR3 sequence is CASSPRDYGYTF. Written as DNA, the CDR3 is TGTGCCAGCTCGCCACGGGACTATGGCTACACCTTC. This chain uses TRBV18 with TRBJ1-2; D is uncertain. This CDR3 is 12 amino acids long. Germline loops: CDR1 KGHSH, CDR2 LQKENI.

J is TRBJ2-3 and V is TRBV5-1; the D gene is possibly TRBD2 (5 bases). The CDR3 sequence is 15 residues long. V was clipped by 0 bases and J by 6 bases, with 14 bases between them. The germline CDR1 and CDR2 sequences are SGHRS and YFSETQ. CDR3 region: CASSLGHDTGDTQYF. The DNA of the CDR3 is TGCGCCAGCAGCTTGGGACACGATACGGGGGATACGCAGTATTTT.

V and J are TRBV6-5 and TRBJ2-3, with D possibly TRBD2 on 5 matching bases. Germline CDR1 reads MNHEY; CDR2 reads SVGAGI. This CDR3 comprises 11 residues. V gave up 8 bases and J gave up 6 bases, with 9 bases separating them. The CDR3 loop is CASLTGDTQYF. CDR3 nucleotides: TGTGCCAGCCTAACGGGGGATACGCAGTATTTT.

The chain has TRBV6-1 and TRBJ1-2; 10 positions match TRBD1. The CDR3 contains 14 residues. The germline CDR1 and CDR2 sequences are MNHNS and SASEGT. The trim removed 6 bases at V and 5 bases at J, leaving 6 bases unmatched. CDR3 DNA: TGTGCCAGCAGACGGGACAGGGGTGAATATGGCTACACCTTC. Its protein is CASRRDRGEYGYTF.

V gene TRBV19 combines with J gene TRBJ1-1; 8 positions agree with TRBD1. CDR1 and CDR2 from the germline V gene are LNHDA and SQIVND (reference sequence). V shed 5 bases, J shed 6 bases, and the junction held 8 bases outside the gene matches. The CDR3 spans 14 residues. DNA of the CDR3: TGTGCCAGTAGTTCGTTTCAGGGGGCCCCTGAAGCTTTCTTT. Amino acids: CASSSFQGAPEAFF.

This clone occurred a few times. The genes are TRBV27 and TRBJ2-3, with no clear D. The CDR3 runs to 12 residues. The V gene's germline CDR1 is MNHEY and CDR2 SMNVEV (reference sequence). Trimming removed 2 bases from V and 3 bases from J, with 3 bases in between. The CDR3 loop reads CASSLGTDTQYF. In DNA, the CDR3 is TGTGCCAGCAGTTTAGGGACAGATACGCAGTATTTT.

The chain combines TRBV6-1 with TRBJ2-5, with TRBD1 as a possible D gene (6 bases). Trimming stripped 6 bases from V and 0 bases from J, with 11 bases between. This CDR3 is 14 amino acids long. Germline loops: CDR1 MNHNS, CDR2 SASEGT. The CDR3 region has the DNA TGTGCCAGCAGCGTACAGGGATACCAAGAGACCCAGTACTTC. It translates to CASSVQGYQETQYF.

This clone was detected a few times. V is TRBV4-3 and J is TRBJ2-2; D may be TRBD1 (5 bases). The CDR3 runs 15 residues. CDR1 is LGHNA, CDR2 YSLEER, per germline. Trimming left V 2 bases short and J 1 base short, with 8 bases between. The chain's CDR3 is CASSQPGLNTGELFF. The CDR3 bases are TGCGCCAGCAGCCAACCAGGGCTGAACACCGGGGAGCTGTTTTTT.

This sequence joins TRBV10-2 and TRBJ1-2; 7 nucleotides match TRBD1. Germline V gives CDR1 WSHSY, CDR2 SAAADI. V lost 2 bases to trimming and J lost 6 bases; unmatched junction nucleotides: 3. This CDR3 contains 13 residues. The CDR3 sequence is CASSEDRVDGYTF. For the CDR3, the DNA is TGCGCCAGCAGTGAGGACAGGGTGGATGGCTACACCTTC.

The chain couples TRBV5-6 to TRBJ2-7; D gene uncertain. Trimming cost V 3 bases and J 0 bases, with 7 bases left between them. Germline CDR1 SGHDT, CDR2 YYEEEE. The CDR3 contains 13 residues. The CDR3 nucleotides read TGTGCCAGCAGCTCCGTATCCTCCTACGAGCAGTACTTC. Translated, it gives CASSSVSSYEQYF.

V is TRBV12-5 and J is TRBJ2-3; maybe TRBD2 (6 bases). Trimming left V 1 base short and J 2 bases short, with 7 bases between. Germline loops: CDR1 LGHNT, CDR2 FRNRAP. This CDR3 spans 14 amino acids. The CDR3 DNA reads as TGTGCTAGTGGTTTGGGGACTACCACAGATACGCAGTATTTT. Translation gives CASGLGTTTDTQYF.

This chain uses TRBV5-1 with TRBJ2-3; possible D gene TRBD1, 5 bases. The V gene's germline CDR1 is SGHRS and CDR2 YFSETQ. V lost 4 bases and J 2 bases, leaving 14 bases between the germline ends. The CDR3 length is 15 residues. The CDR3 sequence: CASSPAVGVTDTQYF. The CDR3 DNA follows: TGCGCCAGCAGCCCCGCGGTAGGGGTCACAGATACGCAGTATTTT.